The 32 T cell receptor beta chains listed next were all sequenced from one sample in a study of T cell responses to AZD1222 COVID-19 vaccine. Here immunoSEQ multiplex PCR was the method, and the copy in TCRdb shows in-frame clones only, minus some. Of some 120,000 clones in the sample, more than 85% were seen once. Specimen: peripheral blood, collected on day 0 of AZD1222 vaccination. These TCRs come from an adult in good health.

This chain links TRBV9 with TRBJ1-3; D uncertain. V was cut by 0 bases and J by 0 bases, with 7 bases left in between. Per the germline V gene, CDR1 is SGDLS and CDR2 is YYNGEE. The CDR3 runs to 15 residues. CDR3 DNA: TGTGCCAGCAGCGTAGACCCCACCTCTGGAAACACCATATATTTT. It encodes CASSVDPTSGNTIYF.

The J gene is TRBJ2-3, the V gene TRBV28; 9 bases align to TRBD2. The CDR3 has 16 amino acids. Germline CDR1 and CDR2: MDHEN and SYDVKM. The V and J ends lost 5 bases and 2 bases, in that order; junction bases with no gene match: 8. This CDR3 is CASSPQTSGVTDTQYF. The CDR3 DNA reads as TGTGCCAGCAGTCCACAGACTAGCGGAGTCACAGATACGCAGTATTTT.

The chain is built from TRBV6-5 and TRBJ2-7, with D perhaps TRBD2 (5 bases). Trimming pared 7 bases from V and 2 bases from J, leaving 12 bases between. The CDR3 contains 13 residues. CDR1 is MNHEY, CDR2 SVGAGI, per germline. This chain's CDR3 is CASTPVGTYEQYF. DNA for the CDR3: TGTGCCAGCACCCCTGTCGGGACCTACGAGCAGTACTTC.

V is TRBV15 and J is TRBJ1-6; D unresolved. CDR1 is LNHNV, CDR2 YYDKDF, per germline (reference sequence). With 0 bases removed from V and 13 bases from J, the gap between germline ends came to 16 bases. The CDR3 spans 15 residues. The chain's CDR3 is CATSREAAGIGPLHF. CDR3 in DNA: TGTGCCACCAGCAGAGAGGCAGCCGGAATAGGGCCCCTCCACTTT.

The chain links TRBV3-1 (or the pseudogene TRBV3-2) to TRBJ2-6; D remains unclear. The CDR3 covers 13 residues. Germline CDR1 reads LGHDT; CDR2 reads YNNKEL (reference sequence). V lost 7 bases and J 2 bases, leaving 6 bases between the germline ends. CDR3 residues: CASTRAGANVLTF. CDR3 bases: TGTGCCAGCACCCGAGCTGGGGCCAACGTCCTGACTTTC.

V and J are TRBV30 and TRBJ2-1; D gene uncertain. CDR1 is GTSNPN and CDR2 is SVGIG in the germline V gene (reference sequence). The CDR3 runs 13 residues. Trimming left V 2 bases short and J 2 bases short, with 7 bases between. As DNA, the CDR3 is TGTGCCTGGAGTATCATGACCTACAATGAGCAGTTCTTC. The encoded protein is CAWSIMTYNEQFF.

The CDR3 bases are TGTGCCATCAGAACTAGCGGGAGAAGCACAGATACGCAGTATTTT. This codes for CAIRTSGRSTDTQYF. The J gene is TRBJ2-3, the V gene TRBV10-3, with 11 bases that match TRBD2. CDR3 size: 15 residues. The V gene end was trimmed by 6 bases and the J gene end by 0 bases; junction bases not matched to a gene: 2. Germline V gene sequence: CDR1 ENHRY, CDR2 SYGVKD.

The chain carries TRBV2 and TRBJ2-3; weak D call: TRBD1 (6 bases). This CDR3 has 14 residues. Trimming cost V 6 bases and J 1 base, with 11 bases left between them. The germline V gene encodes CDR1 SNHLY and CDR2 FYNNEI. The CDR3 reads CASRTGQRTDTQYF. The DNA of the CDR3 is TGTGCCAGCAGGACAGGCCAGCGCACAGATACGCAGTATTTT.

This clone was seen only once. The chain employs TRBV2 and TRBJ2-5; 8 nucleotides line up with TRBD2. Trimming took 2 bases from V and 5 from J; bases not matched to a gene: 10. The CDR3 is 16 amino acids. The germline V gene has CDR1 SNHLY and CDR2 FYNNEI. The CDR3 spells CASSEWGLGAGETQYF. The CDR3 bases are TGTGCCAGCAGTGAATGGGGACTAGGGGCCGGGGAGACCCAGTACTTC.

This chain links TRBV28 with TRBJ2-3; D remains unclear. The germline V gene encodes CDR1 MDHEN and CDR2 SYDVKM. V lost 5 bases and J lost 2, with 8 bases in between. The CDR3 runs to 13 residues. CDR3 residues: CASSPPDTDTQYF. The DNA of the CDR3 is TGTGCCAGCAGTCCCCCCGACACAGATACGCAGTATTTT.

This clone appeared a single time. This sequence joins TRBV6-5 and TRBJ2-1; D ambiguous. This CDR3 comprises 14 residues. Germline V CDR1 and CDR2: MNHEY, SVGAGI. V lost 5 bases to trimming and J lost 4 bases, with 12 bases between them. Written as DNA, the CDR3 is TGTGCCAGCAGTCCCCCCGGACCTTACAATGAGCAGTTCTTC. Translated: CASSPPGPYNEQFF.

The chain's CDR3 is CASSDPLVGPPYEQYF. Written as DNA, the CDR3 is TGCGCCAGCAGCGACCCGTTAGTTGGTCCCCCCTACGAGCAGTACTTC. This chain links TRBV5-1 with TRBJ2-7, with D unresolved. V dropped 4 bases and J dropped 2 bases, with 19 bases sitting between them. Germline values: CDR1 SGHRS, CDR2 YFSETQ. The CDR3 spans 16 residues. Variable domain in full (rest from reference TRBV5-1 and TRBJ2-7): KAGVTQTPRYLIKTRGQQVTLSCSPISGHRSVSWYQQTPGQGLQFLFEYFSETQRNKGNFPGRFSGRQFSNSRSEMNVSTLELGDSALYLCASSDPLVGPPYEQYFGPGTRLTVT.

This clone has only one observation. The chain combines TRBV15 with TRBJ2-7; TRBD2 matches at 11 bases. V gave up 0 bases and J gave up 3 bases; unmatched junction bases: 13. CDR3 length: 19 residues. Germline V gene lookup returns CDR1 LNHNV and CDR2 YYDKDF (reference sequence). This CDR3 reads CATSRDFGLAGPSNYEQYF. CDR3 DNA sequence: TGTGCCACCAGCAGAGATTTCGGACTAGCGGGCCCATCTAACTACGAGCAGTACTTC.

The CDR3 bases are TGTGCCAGCAGTTTATTCCGGGGGAGGGCCGGGATAGAGACCCAGTACTTC. Its translation: CASSLFRGRAGIETQYF. This sequence joins TRBV28 and TRBJ2-5, with TRBD2 identical over 7 bases. Germline CDR1 is MDHEN and CDR2 is SYDVKM. Trimming removed 1 base from V and 4 bases from J; junction bases left unmatched: 12. The CDR3 runs 17 residues. Full variable domain (outside the CDR3, taken from reference TRBV28 and TRBJ2-5): DVKVTQSSRYLVKRTGEKVFLECVQDMDHENMFWYRQDPGLGLRLIYFSYDVKMKEKGDIPEGYSVSREKKERFSLILESASTNQTSMYLCASSLFRGRAGIETQYFGPGTRLLVL.

The CDR3: CASRRDRKYEQYF. The CDR3 DNA follows: TGTGCCAGCAGACGGGACAGGAAATACGAGCAGTACTTC. The J gene is TRBJ2-7, the V gene TRBV12-3 or TRBV12-4, with TRBD1 matching over 8 bases. With V trimmed by 6 bases and J by 4 bases, 5 bases remained unmatched. The CDR3 consists of 13 residues.

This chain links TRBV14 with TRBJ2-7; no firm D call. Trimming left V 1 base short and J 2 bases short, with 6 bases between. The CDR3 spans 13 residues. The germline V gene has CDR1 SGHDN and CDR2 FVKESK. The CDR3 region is CASSQAQTYEQYF. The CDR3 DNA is TGTGCCAGCAGCCAAGCACAGACCTACGAGCAGTACTTC.

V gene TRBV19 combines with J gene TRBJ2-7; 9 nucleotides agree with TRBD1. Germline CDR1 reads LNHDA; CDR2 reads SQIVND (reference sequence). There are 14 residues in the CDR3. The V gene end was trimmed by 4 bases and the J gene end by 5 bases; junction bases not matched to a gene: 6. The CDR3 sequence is CASSRDRDSHEQYF. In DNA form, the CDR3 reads TGTGCCAGTAGTAGGGACAGGGATTCCCACGAGCAGTACTTC. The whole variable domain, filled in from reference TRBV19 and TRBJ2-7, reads DGGITQSPKYLFRKEGQNVTLSCEQNLNHDAMYWYRQDPGQGLRLIYYSQIVNDFQKGDIAEGYSVSREKKESFPLTVTSAQKNPTAFYLCASSRDRDSHEQYFGPGTRLTVT.

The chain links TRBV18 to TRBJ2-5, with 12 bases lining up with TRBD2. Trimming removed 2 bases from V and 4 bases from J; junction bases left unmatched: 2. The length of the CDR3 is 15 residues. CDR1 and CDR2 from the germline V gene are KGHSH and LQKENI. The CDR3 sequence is CASSPGTSGLETQYF. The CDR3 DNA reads TGTGCCAGCTCACCAGGGACTAGCGGGCTAGAGACCCAGTACTTC.

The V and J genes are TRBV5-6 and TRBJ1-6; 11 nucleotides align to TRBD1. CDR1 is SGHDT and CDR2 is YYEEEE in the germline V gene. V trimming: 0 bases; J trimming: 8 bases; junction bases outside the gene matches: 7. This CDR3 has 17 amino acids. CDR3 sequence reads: CASSLGGQGAGYSPLHF. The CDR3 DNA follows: TGTGCCAGCAGCTTGGGAGGACAGGGGGCCGGTTATTCACCCCTCCACTTT.

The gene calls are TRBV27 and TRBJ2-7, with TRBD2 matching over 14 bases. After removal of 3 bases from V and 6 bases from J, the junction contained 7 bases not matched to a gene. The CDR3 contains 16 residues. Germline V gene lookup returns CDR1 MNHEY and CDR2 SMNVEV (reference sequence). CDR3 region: CASSFGFGLAGGEQYF. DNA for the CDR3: TGTGCCAGCAGTTTCGGATTCGGACTAGCGGGAGGCGAGCAGTACTTC.

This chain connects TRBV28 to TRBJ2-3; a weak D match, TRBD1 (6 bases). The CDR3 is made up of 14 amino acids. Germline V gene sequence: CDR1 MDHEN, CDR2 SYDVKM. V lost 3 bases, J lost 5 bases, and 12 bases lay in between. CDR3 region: CASSLWDNGDTQYF. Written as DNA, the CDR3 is TGTGCCAGCAGTTTGTGGGACAACGGAGATACGCAGTATTTT.

The CDR3 region is CASSSSLAEKYNEQFF. CDR3 DNA sequence: TGTGCCAGCAGCTCCTCACTAGCGGAAAAATACAATGAGCAGTTCTTC. This chain links TRBV5-4 with TRBJ2-1, with 8 bases identical to TRBD2. The CDR3 is made up of 16 amino acids. Trimming at V came to 3 bases and at J to 4 bases, leaving 9 bases not matched to a gene. CDR1 and CDR2 from the germline V gene are SGHNT and YYREEE (reference sequence).

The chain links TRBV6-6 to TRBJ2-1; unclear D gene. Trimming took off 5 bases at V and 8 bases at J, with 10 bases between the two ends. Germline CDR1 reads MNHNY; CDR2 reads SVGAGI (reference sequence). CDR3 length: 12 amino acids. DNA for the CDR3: TGTGCCAGCAGTCCGAGTTTCCATGAGCAGTTCTTC. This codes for CASSPSFHEQFF.

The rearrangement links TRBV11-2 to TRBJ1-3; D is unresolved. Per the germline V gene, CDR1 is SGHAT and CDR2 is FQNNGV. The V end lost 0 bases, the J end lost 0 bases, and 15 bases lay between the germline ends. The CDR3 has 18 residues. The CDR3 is CASSLESLAVSSGNTIYF. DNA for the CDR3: TGTGCCAGCAGCTTAGAGAGCCTAGCGGTTTCCTCTGGAAACACCATATATTTT.

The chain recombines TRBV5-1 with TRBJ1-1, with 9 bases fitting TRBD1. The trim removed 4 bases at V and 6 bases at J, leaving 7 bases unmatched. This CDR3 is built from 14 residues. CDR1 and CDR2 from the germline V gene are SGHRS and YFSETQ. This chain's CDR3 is CASSRGQGGAEAFF. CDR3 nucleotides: TGCGCCAGCAGCAGGGGACAGGGAGGAGCTGAAGCTTTCTTT.

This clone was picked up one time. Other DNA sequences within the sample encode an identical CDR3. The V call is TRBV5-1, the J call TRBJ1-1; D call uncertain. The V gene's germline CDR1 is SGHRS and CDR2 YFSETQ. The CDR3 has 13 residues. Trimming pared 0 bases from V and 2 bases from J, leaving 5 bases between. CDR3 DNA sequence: TGCGCCAGCAGCTTGGGCGGCAACACTGAAGCTTTCTTT. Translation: CASSLGGNTEAFF.

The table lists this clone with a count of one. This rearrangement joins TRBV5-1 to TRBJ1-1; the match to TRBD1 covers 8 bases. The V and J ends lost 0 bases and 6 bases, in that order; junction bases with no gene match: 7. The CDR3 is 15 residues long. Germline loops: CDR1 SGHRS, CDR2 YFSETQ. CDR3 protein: CASSLGTGGAPEAFF. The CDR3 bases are TGCGCCAGCAGCTTGGGTACAGGGGGGGCCCCTGAAGCTTTCTTT.

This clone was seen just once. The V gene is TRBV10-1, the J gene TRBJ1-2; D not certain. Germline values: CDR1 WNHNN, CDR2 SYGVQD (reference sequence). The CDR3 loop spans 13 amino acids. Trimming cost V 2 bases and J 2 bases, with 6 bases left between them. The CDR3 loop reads CASSEVANYGYTF. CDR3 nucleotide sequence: TGCGCCAGCAGTGAGGTGGCCAACTATGGCTACACCTTC.

The CDR3 sequence: CASSPPSSTGDIQYF. DNA of the CDR3: TGTGCCAGCTCACCACCCTCCAGCACAGGGGACATTCAGTACTTC. The chain combines TRBV18 with TRBJ2-4, with TRBD1 matching over 7 bases. Trimming cost V 0 bases and J 8 bases; bases outside gene matches: 7. Germline loops: CDR1 KGHSH, CDR2 LQKENI. This CDR3 is built from 15 residues. The whole variable domain, filled in from reference TRBV18 and TRBJ2-4, reads NAGVMQNPRHLVRRRGQEARLRCSPMKGHSHVYWYRQLPEEGLKFMVYLQKENIIDESGMPKERFSAEFPKEGPSILRIQQVVRGDSAAYFCASSPPSSTGDIQYFGAGTRLSVL.

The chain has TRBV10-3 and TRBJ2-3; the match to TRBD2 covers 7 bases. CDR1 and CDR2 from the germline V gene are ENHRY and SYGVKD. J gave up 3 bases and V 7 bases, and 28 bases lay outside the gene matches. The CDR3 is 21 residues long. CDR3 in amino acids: CAITSLTLYGQPGGGTDTQYF. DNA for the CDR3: TGTGCCATCACGAGTCTGACGCTATATGGCCAGCCGGGGGGTGGTACAGATACGCAGTATTTT.

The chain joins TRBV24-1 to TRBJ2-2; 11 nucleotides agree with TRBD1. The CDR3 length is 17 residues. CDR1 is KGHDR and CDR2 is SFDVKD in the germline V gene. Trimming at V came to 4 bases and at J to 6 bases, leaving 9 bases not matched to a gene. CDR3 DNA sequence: TGTGCCACCAGTGACCCTCCCGGGACAGGGGGTTCCGGGGAGCTGTTTTTT. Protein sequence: CATSDPPGTGGSGELFF.

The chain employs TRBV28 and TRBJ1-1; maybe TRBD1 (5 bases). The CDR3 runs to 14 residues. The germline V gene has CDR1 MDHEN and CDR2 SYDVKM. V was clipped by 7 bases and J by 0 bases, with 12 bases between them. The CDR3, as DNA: TGTGCCAGCACCTACGGACAAATGAACACTGAAGCTTTCTTT. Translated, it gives CASTYGQMNTEAFF.